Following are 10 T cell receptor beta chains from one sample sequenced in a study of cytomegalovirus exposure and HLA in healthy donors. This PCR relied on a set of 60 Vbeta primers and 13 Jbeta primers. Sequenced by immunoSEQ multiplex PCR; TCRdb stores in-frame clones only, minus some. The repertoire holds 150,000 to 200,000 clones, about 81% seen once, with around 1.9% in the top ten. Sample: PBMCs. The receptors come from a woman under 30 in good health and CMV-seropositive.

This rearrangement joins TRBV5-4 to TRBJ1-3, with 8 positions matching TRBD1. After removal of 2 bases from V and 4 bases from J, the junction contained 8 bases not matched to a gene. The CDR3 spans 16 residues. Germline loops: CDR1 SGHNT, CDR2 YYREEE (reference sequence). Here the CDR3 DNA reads TGTGCCAGCAGCTTAGACAGGGGAGCAACCGGAAACACCATATATTTT. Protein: CASSLDRGATGNTIYF.

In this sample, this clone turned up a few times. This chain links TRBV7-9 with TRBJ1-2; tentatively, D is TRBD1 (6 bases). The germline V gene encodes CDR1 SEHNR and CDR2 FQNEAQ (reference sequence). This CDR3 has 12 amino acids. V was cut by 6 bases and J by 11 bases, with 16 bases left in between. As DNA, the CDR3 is TGTGCCAGCAGTCGCCTTGGACAGCCATACACCTTC. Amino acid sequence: CASSRLGQPYTF.

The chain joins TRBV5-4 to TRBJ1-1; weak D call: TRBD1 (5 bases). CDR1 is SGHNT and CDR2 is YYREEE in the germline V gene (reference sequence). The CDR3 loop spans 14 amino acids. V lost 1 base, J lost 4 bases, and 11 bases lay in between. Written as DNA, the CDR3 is TGTGCCAGCAGCTTGAAGGTCGGGGGCACTGAAGCTTTCTTT. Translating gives CASSLKVGGTEAFF.

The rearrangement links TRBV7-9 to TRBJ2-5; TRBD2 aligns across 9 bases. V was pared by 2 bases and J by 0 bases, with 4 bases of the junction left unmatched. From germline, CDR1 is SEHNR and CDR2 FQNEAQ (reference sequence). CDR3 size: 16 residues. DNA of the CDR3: TGTGCCAGCAGCTTAACTGCGGGGGGGTACCAAGAGACCCAGTACTTC. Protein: CASSLTAGGYQETQYF. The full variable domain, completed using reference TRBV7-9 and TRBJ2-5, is DTGVSQNPRHKITKRGQNVTFRCDPISEHNRLYWYRQTLGQGPEFLTYFQNEAQLEKSRLLSDRFSAERPKGSFSTLEIQRTEQGDSAMYLCASSLTAGGYQETQYFGPGTRLLVL.

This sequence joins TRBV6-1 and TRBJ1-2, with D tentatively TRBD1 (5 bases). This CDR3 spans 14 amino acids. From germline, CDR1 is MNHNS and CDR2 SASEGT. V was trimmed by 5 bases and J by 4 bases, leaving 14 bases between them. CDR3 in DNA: TGTGCCAGCAGTCCGTCGGGGGTGGCCTATGGCTACACCTTC. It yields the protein CASSPSGVAYGYTF.

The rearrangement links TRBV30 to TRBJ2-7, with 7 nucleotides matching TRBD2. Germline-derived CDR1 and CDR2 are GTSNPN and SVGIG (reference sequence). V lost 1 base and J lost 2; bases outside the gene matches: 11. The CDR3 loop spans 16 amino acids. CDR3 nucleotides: TGTGCCTGGAGTGCCGCCAGGACTAGTCTTCCCTACGAGCAGTACTTC. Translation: CAWSAARTSLPYEQYF.

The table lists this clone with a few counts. CDR3 amino acids: CASSGDRGYGYTF. CDR3 in DNA: TGTGCCAGCAGCGGGGACAGGGGGTACGGCTACACCTTC. This rearrangement joins TRBV7-9 to TRBJ1-2; 11 bases are shared with TRBD1. CDR1 is SEHNR and CDR2 is FQNEAQ in the germline V gene (reference sequence). This CDR3 region has 13 residues. Trimming took 5 bases from V and 8 from J; bases not matched to a gene: 4.

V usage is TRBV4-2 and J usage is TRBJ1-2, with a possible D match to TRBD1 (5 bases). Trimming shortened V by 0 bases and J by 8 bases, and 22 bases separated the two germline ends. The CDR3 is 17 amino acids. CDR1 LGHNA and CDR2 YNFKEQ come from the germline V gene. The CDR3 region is CASSQDWGPRGGWGYTF. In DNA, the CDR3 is TGTGCCAGCAGCCAAGATTGGGGACCCCGCGGGGGTTGGGGCTACACCTTC.

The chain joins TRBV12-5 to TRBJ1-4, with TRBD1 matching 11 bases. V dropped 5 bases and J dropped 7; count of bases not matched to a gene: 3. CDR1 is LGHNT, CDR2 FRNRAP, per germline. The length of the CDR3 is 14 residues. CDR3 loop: CASGEGQGVEKLFF. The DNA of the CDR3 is TGTGCTAGTGGTGAGGGACAGGGGGTTGAAAAACTGTTTTTT.

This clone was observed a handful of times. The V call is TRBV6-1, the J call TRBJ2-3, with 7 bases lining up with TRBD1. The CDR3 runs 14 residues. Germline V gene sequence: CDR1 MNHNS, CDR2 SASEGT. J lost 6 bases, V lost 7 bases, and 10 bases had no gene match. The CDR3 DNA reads TGTGCCAGCAATTCGCCGACAGGGATGGATACGCAGTATTTT. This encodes CASNSPTGMDTQYF.